One sample yielded the 15 T cell receptor beta chains listed below, sequenced in a study of OX40 agonist ivuxolimab in advanced cancers. The repertoire was sequenced with immunoSEQ multiplex PCR; TCRdb's copy has only in-frame clones and lacks some. Altogether some 46,000 clones are present, 80% being singletons, with the ten largest covering 3% to 4%. The sequenced sample was CD4+ or CD8+ T cells sorted from blood, obtained in a trial of the OX40 agonist ivuxolimab. The receptors stem from an adult with an advanced solid tumor such as melanoma, head and neck, liver or kidney cancer.

This chain joins TRBV7-9 and TRBJ1-1; no definite D call. Trimming removed 7 bases at V and 1 base at J, with 10 bases between. Per germline, CDR1 SEHNR and CDR2 FQNEAQ (reference sequence). CDR3 size: 13 residues. CDR3 sequence (DNA): TGTGCCAGCACGTTGGACTCGAACACTGAAGCTTTCTTT. This sequence encodes CASTLDSNTEAFF.

The gene calls are TRBV5-1 and TRBJ1-1, with 9 bases that match TRBD1. The CDR3 has 12 amino acids. V was pared by 4 bases and J by 9 bases, with 4 bases of the junction left unmatched. The germline V gene encodes CDR1 SGHRS and CDR2 YFSETQ. The CDR3 reads CASSLGTGKAFF. The CDR3 coding sequence is TGCGCCAGCAGCCTTGGGACAGGGAAAGCTTTCTTT.

The chain has TRBV4-3 and TRBJ1-6; 9 nucleotides match TRBD1. CDR3 size: 15 residues. The ends lost 1 base at V and 10 bases at J; junction bases unmatched: 5. Per the germline V gene, CDR1 is LGHNA and CDR2 is YSLEER. The CDR3 loop reads CASSQGDRVNSPLHF. The CDR3, as DNA: TGCGCCAGCAGCCAAGGGGACAGGGTGAACTCACCCCTCCACTTT.

The chain couples TRBV7-7 to TRBJ2-3; 7 nucleotides match TRBD2. This CDR3 contains 13 residues. The V segment lost 1 base and the J segment 6 bases; nucleotides outside the gene matches: 1. Germline CDR1 and CDR2: SSHAT and FNYEAQ (reference sequence). The CDR3 coding sequence is TGTGCCAGCAGCTTAGTGGGGGGGGATACGCAGTATTTT. Its translation: CASSLVGGDTQYF.

V is TRBV28 and J is TRBJ2-7, with TRBD2 as a possible D gene (6 bases). CDR3 size: 18 residues. Trimming left V 1 base short and J 0 bases short, with 19 bases between. CDR1 MDHEN and CDR2 SYDVKM come from the germline V gene. The CDR3 DNA reads TGTGCCAGCAGTTTATCTGTCGGCCTCGGGAGCCTCTCCTACGAGCAGTACTTC. Translating it yields CASSLSVGLGSLSYEQYF.

This clone has just one count. The V call is TRBV19, the J call TRBJ2-2; D perhaps matches TRBD2 (5 bases). Germline loops: CDR1 LNHDA, CDR2 SQIVND (reference sequence). This CDR3 has 15 amino acids. V lost 2 bases and J lost 4, with 11 bases in between. The CDR3 loop reads CASSITSGGTGELFF. In DNA, the CDR3 is TGTGCCAGTAGTATAACCAGCGGTGGCACCGGGGAGCTGTTTTTT. The whole variable domain, remainder taken from reference TRBV19 and TRBJ2-2, is DGGITQSPKYLFRKEGQNVTLSCEQNLNHDAMYWYRQDPGQGLRLIYYSQIVNDFQKGDIAEGYSVSREKKESFPLTVTSAQKNPTAFYLCASSITSGGTGELFFGEGSRLTVL.

The genes are TRBV9 and TRBJ2-3; 7 bases agree with TRBD1. Losses at the gene ends were 4 bases for V and 0 bases for J; bases not matched to a gene: 8. CDR3 size: 16 residues. The germline V gene has CDR1 SGDLS and CDR2 YYNGEE. The CDR3 bases are TGTGCCAGCAGCACCCCAGGACAGGAAAGCACAGATACGCAGTATTTT. It codes for CASSTPGQESTDTQYF.

The CDR3 protein is CAISELAGTGWQPQHF. CDR3 DNA: TGTGCCATCAGTGAGTTGGCCGGGACAGGGTGGCAGCCCCAGCATTTT. The rearrangement joins TRBV10-3 to TRBJ1-5; 9 nucleotides agree with TRBD1. Trimming cost V 1 base and J 7 bases; bases outside gene matches: 8. The CDR3 contains 16 residues. Germline CDR1 ENHRY, CDR2 SYGVKD.

This clone was counted only a few times. The chain is built from TRBV5-5 and TRBJ2-7; TRBD1 might be the D (5 bases). The V gene lost 0 bases and the J gene lost 4 bases, with 11 bases spanning the gap. From germline, CDR1 is SGHKS and CDR2 YYEKEE (reference sequence). The CDR3 runs 14 residues. The CDR3 sequence is CASSLEARVYEQYF. DNA of the CDR3: TGTGCCAGCAGCTTGGAAGCCAGGGTTTACGAGCAGTACTTC.

The chain is built from TRBV28 and TRBJ2-3; 8 bases map to TRBD2. There are 15 residues in the CDR3. CDR1 is MDHEN, CDR2 SYDVKM, per germline. V trimming: 5 bases; J trimming: 1 base; junction bases outside the gene matches: 5. CDR3 sequence (DNA): TGTGCCAGCAGTCAATCGACTAGCGGCACAGATACGCAGTATTTT. The encoded protein is CASSQSTSGTDTQYF. Filled out from reference TRBV28 and TRBJ2-3, the complete variable domain reads DVKVTQSSRYLVKRTGEKVFLECVQDMDHENMFWYRQDPGLGLRLIYFSYDVKMKEKGDIPEGYSVSREKKERFSLILESASTNQTSMYLCASSQSTSGTDTQYFGPGTRLTVL.

V usage is TRBV10-3 and J usage is TRBJ1-1; D uncertain. CDR3 length: 14 amino acids. Germline assignment: CDR1 ENHRY and CDR2 SYGVKD. The V end lost 4 bases, the J end lost 0 bases, and 9 bases lay between the germline ends. CDR3 protein: CAISGTELNTEAFF. DNA of the CDR3: TGTGCCATCAGTGGAACAGAGTTGAACACTGAAGCTTTCTTT.

This chain links TRBV27 with TRBJ1-2; D is uncertain. The V and J ends lost 5 bases and 1 base respectively, with 11 bases between them. Germline V gene data show CDR1 as MNHEY and CDR2 as SMNVEV (reference sequence). CDR3 size: 14 residues. CDR3 residues: CASSPKQFNYGYTF. The CDR3 bases are TGTGCCAGCAGTCCCAAACAGTTTAACTATGGCTACACCTTC.

This chain links TRBV7-2 with TRBJ1-5; D is unresolved. Per germline, CDR1 SGHTA and CDR2 FQGNSA. Between the trimmed V and J ends, which lost 0 bases and 0 bases, there was a span of 12 bases. CDR3 length: 17 amino acids. The CDR3 DNA is TGTGCCAGCAGCTTAGCGGCCGGGAGGGATAGCAATCAGCCCCAGCATTTT. This codes for CASSLAAGRDSNQPQHF.

This chain uses TRBV15 with TRBJ2-1; 8 bases agree with TRBD2. The germline gives CDR1 LNHNV, CDR2 YYDKDF (reference sequence). The CDR3 extends over 17 amino acids. Unmatched junction bases numbered 13, after V lost 0 bases and J lost 9 bases. The CDR3 region has the DNA TGTGCCACCAGCAGAGATCAACACGCTAGCGGGCGGCTTGAGCAGTTCTTC. It translates to CATSRDQHASGRLEQFF.

With regard to this clone: The sample has other DNA sequences that encode this CDR3 too. The chain carries TRBV7-3 and TRBJ2-2; tentatively, D is TRBD2 (6 bases). Germline CDR1 is SGHTA and CDR2 is FQGTGA. The CDR3 covers 15 residues. The V end was cut by 2 bases, the J end by 4 bases, with 11 bases between. The CDR3 sequence: CASSLGGRSTGELFF. The DNA of the CDR3 is TGTGCCAGCAGCTTAGGGGGGAGGAGCACCGGGGAGCTGTTTTTT.